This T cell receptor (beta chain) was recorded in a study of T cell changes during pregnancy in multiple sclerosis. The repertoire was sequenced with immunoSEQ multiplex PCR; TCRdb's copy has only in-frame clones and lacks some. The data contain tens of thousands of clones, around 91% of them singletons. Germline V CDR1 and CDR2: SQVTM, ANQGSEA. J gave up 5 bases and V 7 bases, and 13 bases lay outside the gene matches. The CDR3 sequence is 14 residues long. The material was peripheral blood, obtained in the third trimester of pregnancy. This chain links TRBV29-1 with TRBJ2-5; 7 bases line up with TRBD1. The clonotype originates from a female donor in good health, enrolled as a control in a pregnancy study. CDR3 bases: TGCAGCGGCAAACAGGGGTTGATTTTGGAGACCCAGTACTTC. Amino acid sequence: CSGKQGLILETQYF.